This note documents a single T cell receptor (beta chain) sequence. The sample comes from a study of blood T cell repertoires in COVID-19. Study-wide background: There were acute and convalescent COVID-19 samples, and they came from the United States, Italy and Spain. The cDNA or gDNA used as material had been derived from T cells, B-cell-depleted T cells, or PBMCs.

Methods used by the authors: Quantification of nucleated cells was approximated via reference gene primer amplification. The assay was immunoSEQ multiplex PCR, and TCRdb's table has in-frame clones only and misses some. V and J calls and clone size are given by that table; D and trimming were obtained from the DNA. The table has approximately 130,000 clones, about 80% seen once. The CDR3 extends over 15 amino acids. Germline-derived CDR1 and CDR2 are SGHAT and FQNNGV. V lost 5 bases and J lost 6; bases outside the gene matches: 7. This chain links TRBV11-2 with TRBJ1-6; 7 positions match TRBD1. Sequencing used peripheral blood. The clonotype comes from a human donor in a cohort sampled during active COVID-19. CDR3 sequence: CASSPWDSTNSPLHF. The CDR3 coding sequence is TGTGCCAGCAGCCCGTGGGACAGCACTAATTCACCCCTCCACTTT.